The clone carrying this T cell receptor (beta chain) was picked up a small number of times. A single base separates this from a much larger clone, so it may be a read error. This entry comes from a study of regulatory T cells in long-lasting Graves disease. Arm-PCR of CDR3 regions and iRepertoire HTBI primers were used to build TCR beta libraries. MiXCR, run by TCRdb on the multiplex PCR reads, gives a single entry per CDR3 protein. The sample includes about 660,000 distinct CDR3 sequences, about 30% of them seen just once. V gave up 8 bases and J gave up 6 bases; unmatched junction bases: 18. The CDR3 consists of 18 residues. Germline V gene data show CDR1 as MNHEY and CDR2 as SVGEGT. As for time point: persistent/refractory GD, antithyroid drugs over 5 years with positive TRAb. Isolated PBMC RNA provided the starting material for the TCR library.

The material was peripheral blood mononuclear cells (PBMCs), obtained when the disease was refractory, from a patient treated with antithyroid drugs. The chain links TRBV6-2 or TRBV6-3 to TRBJ2-2; 10 bases line up with TRBD2. This TCR was sampled from a female donor with Graves disease. CDR3: CASGRMHGTSVYSGELFF. The CDR3 region has the DNA TGTGCCAGCGGTAGAATGCACGGGACTAGCGTTTATTCCGGGGAGCTGTTTTTT.